What follows are 5 T cell receptor beta chains derived from one specimen sequenced in a study of healthy donors' naive CD4 and CD8 T cells. TCR libraries were built from roughly 0.5 ug of total RNA by linear amplification. MiXCR, run by TCRdb on the reads, gives a single entry per CDR3 protein. The profile covers about 200,000 distinct CDR3 sequences, with around three quarters appearing a single time and about 2.1% taken by the ten largest. Sequenced: naive CD4+ and CD8+ T cells sorted from blood, pooled from several donors. Receptor source: a pool of human donors in good health; the sample pools cells from several healthy donors.

This clonotype was recorded only once. V and J are TRBV20-1 and TRBJ2-3, with D maybe TRBD1 (5 bases). The germline V gene encodes CDR1 DFQATT and CDR2 SNEGSKA (reference sequence). V gave up 5 bases and J gave up 0 bases, with 9 bases separating them. CDR3 length: 13 amino acids. The CDR3 is CSAQGRSTDTQYF. CDR3 bases: TGCAGTGCTCAGGGTCGAAGCACAGATACGCAGTATTTT.

V usage is TRBV19 and J usage is TRBJ2-1; the D is unclear. The CDR3 contains 12 residues. CDR1 is LNHDA and CDR2 is SQIVND in the germline V gene (reference sequence). The V end was cut by 2 bases, the J end by 6 bases, with 5 bases between. DNA of the CDR3: TGTGCCAGTAGTATACGGTTCAATGAGCAGTTCTTC. Its translation: CASSIRFNEQFF.

The chain uses TRBV27 and TRBJ1-5; the match to TRBD1 covers 7 bases. J gave up 5 bases and V 5 bases, and 9 bases lay outside the gene matches. CDR3 size: 15 residues. CDR1 and CDR2 from the germline V gene are MNHEY and SMNVEV (reference sequence). The CDR3, as DNA: TGTGCCAGCAGTATGACAGGGTTCGACGATCAGCCCCAGCATTTT. This gives the protein CASSMTGFDDQPQHF.

This clonotype has more than one count but fewer than ten. The V gene is TRBV29-1, the J gene TRBJ2-2, with TRBD2 matching over 7 bases. The length of the CDR3 is 15 residues. CDR1 and CDR2 from the germline V gene are SQVTM and ANQGSEA. Trimming took 3 bases from V and 1 from J; bases not matched to a gene: 5. CDR3 loop: CSVEREGKNTGELFF. The CDR3 region has the DNA TGCAGCGTTGAGAGGGAGGGGAAGAACACCGGGGAGCTGTTTTTT.

On this clonotype itself: A read error may produce the germline difference seen at one junction end. The V call is TRBV6-5, the J call TRBJ1-3; D gene ambiguous. Germline CDR1 MNHEY, CDR2 SVGAGI. CDR3 length: 13 amino acids. CDR3 in amino acids: CASSYSGGNAIYF. The CDR3 DNA follows: TGTGCCAGCAGTTACTCGGGCGGAAACGCCATATATTTT.